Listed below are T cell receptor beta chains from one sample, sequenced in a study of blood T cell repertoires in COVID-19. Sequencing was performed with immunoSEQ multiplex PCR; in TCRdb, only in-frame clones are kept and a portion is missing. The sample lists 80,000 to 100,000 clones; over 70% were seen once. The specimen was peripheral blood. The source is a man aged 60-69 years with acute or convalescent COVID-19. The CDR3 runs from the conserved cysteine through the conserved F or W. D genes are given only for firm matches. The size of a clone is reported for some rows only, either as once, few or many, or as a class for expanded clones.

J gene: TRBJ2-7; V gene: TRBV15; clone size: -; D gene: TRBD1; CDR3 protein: CATSRDRGYEQYF; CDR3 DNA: TGTGCCACCAGCAGGGACAGGGGCTACGAGCAGTACTTC
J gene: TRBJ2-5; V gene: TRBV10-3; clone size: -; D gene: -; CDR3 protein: CAISRSSGEGRETQYF; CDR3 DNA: TGTGCCATCAGTAGGAGTAGCGGTGAGGGGCGGGAGACCCAGTACTTC
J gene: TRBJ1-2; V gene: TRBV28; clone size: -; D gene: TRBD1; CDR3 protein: CASSLPRTGYGYTF; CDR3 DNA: TGTGCCAGCAGTTTACCGAGGACAGGGTATGGCTACACCTTC
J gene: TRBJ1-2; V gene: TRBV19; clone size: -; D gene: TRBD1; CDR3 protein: CASSIDGTGARVGYTF; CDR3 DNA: TGTGCCAGTAGTATAGACGGGACAGGGGCTCGAGTCGGCTACACCTTC
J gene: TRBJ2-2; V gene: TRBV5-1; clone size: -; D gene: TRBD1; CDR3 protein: CASSWGTGGASGELFF; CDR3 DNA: TGCGCCAGCAGCTGGGGGACAGGCGGGGCGTCCGGGGAGCTGTTTTTT
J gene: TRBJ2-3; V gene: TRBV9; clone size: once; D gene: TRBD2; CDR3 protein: CASSVDGGASDTQYF; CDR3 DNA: TGTGCCAGCAGCGTAGACGGGGGGGCGTCAGATACGCAGTATTTT
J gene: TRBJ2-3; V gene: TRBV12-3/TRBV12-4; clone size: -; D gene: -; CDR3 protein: CASIGVTDTQYF; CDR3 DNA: TGTGCCAGCATTGGAGTCACAGATACGCAGTATTTT
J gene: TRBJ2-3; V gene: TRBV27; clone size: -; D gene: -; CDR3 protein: CASSPGAGDLGTQYF; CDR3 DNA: TGTGCCAGCAGTCCAGGGGCGGGGGACCTAGGGACGCAGTATTTT
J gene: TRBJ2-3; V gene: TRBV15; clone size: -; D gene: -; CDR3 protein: CATSRVAGVGDTQYF; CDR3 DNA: TGTGCCACCAGCAGAGTGGCAGGGGTAGGGGATACGCAGTATTTT
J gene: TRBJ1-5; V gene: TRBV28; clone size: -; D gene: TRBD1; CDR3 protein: CASSFGTGNQPQHF; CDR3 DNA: TGTGCCAGCAGTTTCGGGACAGGCAATCAGCCCCAGCATTTT
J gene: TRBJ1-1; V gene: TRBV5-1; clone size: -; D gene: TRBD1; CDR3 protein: CASSLTGATEAFF; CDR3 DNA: TGCGCCAGCAGCTTGACAGGGGCCACTGAAGCTTTCTTT
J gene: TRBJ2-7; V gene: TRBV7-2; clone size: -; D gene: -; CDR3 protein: CASSTLDSVKSYEQYF; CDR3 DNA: TGTGCCAGCAGCACCCTGGACAGTGTCAAGTCCTACGAGCAGTACTTC
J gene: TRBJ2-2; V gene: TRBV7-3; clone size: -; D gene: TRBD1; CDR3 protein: CASSPMDRATGELFF; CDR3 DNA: TGTGCCAGCAGCCCCATGGACAGGGCCACCGGGGAGCTGTTTTTT
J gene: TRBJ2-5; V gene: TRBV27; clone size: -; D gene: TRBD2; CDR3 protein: CASSPILGGVQYF; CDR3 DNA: TGTGCCAGCAGTCCCATATTGGGGGGGGTGCAGTACTTC
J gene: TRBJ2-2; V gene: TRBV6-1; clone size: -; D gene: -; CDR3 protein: CASSDQRARNTGELFF; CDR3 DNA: TGTGCCAGCAGTGACCAGCGGGCGAGGAACACCGGGGAGCTGTTTTTT
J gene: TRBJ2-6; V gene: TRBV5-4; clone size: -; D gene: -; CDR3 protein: CASSSRSSGANVLTF; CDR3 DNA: TGTGCCAGCAGCTCGAGGTCCTCTGGGGCCAACGTCCTGACTTTC
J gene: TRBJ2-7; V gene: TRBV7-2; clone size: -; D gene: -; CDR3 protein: CASSLVIGGESSYEQYF; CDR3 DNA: TGTGCCAGCAGCTTAGTAATAGGGGGAGAAAGCTCCTACGAGCAGTACTTC
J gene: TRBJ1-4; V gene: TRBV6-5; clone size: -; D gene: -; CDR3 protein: CASSQQGTNEKLFF; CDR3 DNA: TGTGCCAGCAGTCAACAGGGAACTAATGAAAAACTGTTTTTT
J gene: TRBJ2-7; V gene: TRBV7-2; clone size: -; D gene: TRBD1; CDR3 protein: CASSFIYRDRGTYEQYF; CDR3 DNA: TGTGCCAGCAGCTTCATTTACCGGGACAGGGGAACCTACGAGCAGTACTTC
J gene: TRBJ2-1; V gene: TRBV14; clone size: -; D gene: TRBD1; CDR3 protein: CASSQGTGYINEQFF; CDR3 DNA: TGTGCCAGCAGCCAGGGGACAGGATATATTAATGAGCAGTTCTTC